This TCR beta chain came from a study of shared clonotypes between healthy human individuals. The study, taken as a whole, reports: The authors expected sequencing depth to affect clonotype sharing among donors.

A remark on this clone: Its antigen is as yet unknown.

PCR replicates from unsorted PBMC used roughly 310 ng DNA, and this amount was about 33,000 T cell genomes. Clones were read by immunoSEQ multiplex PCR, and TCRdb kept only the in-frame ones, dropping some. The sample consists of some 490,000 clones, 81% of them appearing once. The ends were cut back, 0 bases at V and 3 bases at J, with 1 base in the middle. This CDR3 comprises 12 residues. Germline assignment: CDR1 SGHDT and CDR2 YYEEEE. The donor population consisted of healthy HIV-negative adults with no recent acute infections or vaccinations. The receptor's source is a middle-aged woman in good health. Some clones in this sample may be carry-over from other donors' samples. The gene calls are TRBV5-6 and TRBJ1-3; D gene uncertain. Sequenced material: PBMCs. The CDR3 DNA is TGTGCCAGCAGCTTGGTTGGAAACACCATATATTTT. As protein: CASSLVGNTIYF.